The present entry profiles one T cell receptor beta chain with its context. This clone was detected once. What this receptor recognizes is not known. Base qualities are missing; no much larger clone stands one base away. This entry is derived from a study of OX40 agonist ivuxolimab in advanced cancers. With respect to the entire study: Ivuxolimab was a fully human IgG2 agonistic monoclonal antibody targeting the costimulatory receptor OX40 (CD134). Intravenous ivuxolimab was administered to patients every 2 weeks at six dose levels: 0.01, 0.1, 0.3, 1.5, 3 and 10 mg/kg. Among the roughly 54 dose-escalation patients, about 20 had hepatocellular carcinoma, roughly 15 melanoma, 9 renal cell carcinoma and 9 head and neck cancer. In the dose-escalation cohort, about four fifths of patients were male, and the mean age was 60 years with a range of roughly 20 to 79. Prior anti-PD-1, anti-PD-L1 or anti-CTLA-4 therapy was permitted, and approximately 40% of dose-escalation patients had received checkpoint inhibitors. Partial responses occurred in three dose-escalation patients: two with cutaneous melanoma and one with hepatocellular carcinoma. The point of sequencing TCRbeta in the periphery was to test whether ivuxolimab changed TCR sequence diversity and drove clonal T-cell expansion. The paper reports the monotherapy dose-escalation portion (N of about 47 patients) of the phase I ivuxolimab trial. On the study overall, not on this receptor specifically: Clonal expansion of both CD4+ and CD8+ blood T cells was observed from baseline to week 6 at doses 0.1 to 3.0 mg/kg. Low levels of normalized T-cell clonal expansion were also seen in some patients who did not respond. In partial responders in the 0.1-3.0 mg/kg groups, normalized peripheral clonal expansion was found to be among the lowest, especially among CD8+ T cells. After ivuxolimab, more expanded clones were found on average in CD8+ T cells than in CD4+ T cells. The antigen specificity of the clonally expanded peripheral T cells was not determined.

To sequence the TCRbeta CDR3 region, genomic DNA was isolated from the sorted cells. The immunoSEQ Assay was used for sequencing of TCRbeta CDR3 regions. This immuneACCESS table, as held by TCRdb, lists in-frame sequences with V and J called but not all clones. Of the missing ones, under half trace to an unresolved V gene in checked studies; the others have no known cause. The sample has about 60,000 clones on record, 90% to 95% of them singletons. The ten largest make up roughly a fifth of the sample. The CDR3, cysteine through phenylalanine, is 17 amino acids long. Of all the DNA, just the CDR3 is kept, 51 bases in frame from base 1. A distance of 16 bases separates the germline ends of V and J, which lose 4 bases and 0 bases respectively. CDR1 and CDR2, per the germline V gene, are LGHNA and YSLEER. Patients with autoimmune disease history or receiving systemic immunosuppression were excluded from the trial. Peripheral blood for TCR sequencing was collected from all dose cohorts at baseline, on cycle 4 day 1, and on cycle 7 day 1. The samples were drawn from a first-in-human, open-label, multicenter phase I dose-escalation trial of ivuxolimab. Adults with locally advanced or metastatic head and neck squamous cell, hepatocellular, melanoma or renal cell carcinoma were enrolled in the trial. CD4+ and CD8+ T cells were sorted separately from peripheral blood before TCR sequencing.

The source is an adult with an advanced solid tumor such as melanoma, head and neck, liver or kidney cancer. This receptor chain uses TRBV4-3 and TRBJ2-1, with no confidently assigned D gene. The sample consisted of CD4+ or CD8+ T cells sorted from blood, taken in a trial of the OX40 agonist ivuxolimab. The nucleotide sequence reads TGCGCCAGCAGCCTCGGAGACCCCTACAGCTCCTACAATGAGCAGTTCTTC. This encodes CASSLGDPYSSYNEQFF.